This note documents a single T cell receptor beta chain sequence. The target antigen is unknown. Germline V gene lookup returns CDR1 MNHNY and CDR2 SVGAGI (reference sequence). CDR3 size: 13 residues. V was clipped by 8 bases and J by 5 bases; unmatched bases: 6. The data stem from a study of OX40 agonist ivuxolimab in advanced cancers. Study overall: Of mixed ages from about 20 to 85 and averaging around 60 years, the group was about 80% male.

Study-wide results and limits: In CD8+ T cells, expanded clones were on average more numerous than in CD4+. Low normalized T-cell clonal expansion was also seen in some nonresponders.

If patients had autoimmune disease history or systemic immunosuppression, they were excluded. Sequencing used immunoSEQ multiplex PCR; TCRdb keeps in-frame clones, though not all of them. The data show around 83,000 clones, about nine tenths seen once. The sequence was collected from an adult with an advanced solid tumor such as melanoma, head and neck, liver or kidney cancer. V is TRBV6-6 and J is TRBJ2-5, with 9 bases aligning to TRBD2. This specimen was CD4+ or CD8+ T cells sorted from blood, taken in a trial of the OX40 agonist ivuxolimab. The CDR3 DNA sequence: TGTGCCAGCCGAGGGACTAGCCGGGAGACCCAGTACTTC. It encodes CASRGTSRETQYF.